This T cell receptor beta chain was retrieved from a study of Ad26.COV2.S vaccination and SARS-CoV-2 variants. About the research overall: Intramuscular Ad26.COV2.S at 5x10^10 or 1x10^11 viral particles.

This clone appeared a single time. This table comes from immunoSEQ multiplex PCR, and its TCRdb copy is limited to in-frame clones, with some not included. Found here are around 270,000 clones, around 88% of them singletons; the top ten hold under 3%. Treatment: 19 received Ad26.COV2.S at low or high dose, single or two shots; roughly five received placebo; per-sample allocation not given. Sampling occurred on day 63 after the first vaccine or placebo injection. This person who donated was an adult of 18-55 years in Boston. Trimming stripped 10 bases from V and 4 bases from J, with 16 bases between. From germline, CDR1 is MNHEY and CDR2 SVGAGI. This CDR3 has 13 amino acids.

The genes are TRBV6-5 and TRBJ1-2; D is possibly TRBD1 (6 bases). This specimen consisted of peripheral blood, obtained in a trial of Ad26.COV2.S vaccine versus placebo. The clonotype comes from a person aged 18-65 years who received the Ad26.COV2.S COVID-19 vaccine or a placebo. In nucleotides, the CDR3 is TGTGCCATCAAAATTGACAGGAGCTATGGCTACACCTTC. Translating gives CAIKIDRSYGYTF.